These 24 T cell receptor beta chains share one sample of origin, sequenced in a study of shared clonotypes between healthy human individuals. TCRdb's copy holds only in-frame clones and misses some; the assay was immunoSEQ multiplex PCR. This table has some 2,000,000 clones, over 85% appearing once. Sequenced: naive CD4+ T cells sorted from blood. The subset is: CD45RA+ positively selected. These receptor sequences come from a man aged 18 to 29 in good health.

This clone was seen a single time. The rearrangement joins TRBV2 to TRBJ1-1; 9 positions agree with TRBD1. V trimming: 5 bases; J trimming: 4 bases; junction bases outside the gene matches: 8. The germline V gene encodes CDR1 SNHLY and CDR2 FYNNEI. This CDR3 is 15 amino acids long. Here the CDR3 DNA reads TGTGCCAGCAGTATAAAACAGGGGGCCGCCACTGAAGCTTTCTTT. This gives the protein CASSIKQGAATEAFF.

The CDR3 DNA sequence: TGTGCCAGCAGTACCTACCTTGACACTGAAGCTTTCTTT. This codes for CASSTYLDTEAFF. This rearrangement joins TRBV6-5 to TRBJ1-1, with D hard to call. V was trimmed by 5 bases and J by 3 bases, leaving 10 bases between them. The germline V gene has CDR1 MNHEY and CDR2 SVGAGI. The CDR3 is 13 residues long.

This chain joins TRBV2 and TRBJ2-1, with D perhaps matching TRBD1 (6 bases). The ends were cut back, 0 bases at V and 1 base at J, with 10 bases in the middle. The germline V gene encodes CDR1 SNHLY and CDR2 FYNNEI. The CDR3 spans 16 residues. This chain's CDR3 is CASSEALQGSYNEQFF. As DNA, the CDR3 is TGTGCCAGCAGTGAAGCCTTACAGGGTTCCTACAATGAGCAGTTCTTC.

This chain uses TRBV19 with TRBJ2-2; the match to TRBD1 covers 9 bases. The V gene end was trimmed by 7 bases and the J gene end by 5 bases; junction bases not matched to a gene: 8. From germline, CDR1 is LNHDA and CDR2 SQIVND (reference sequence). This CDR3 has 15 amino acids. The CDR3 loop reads CASTPGTGKTGELFF. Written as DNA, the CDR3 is TGTGCCAGTACTCCTGGGACAGGGAAGACCGGGGAGCTGTTTTTT.

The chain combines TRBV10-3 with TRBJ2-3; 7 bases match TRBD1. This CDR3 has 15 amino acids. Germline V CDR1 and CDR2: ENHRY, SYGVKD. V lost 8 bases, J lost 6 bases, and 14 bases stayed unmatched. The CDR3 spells CAIGATGAMVDTQYF. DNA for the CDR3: TGTGCCATCGGTGCCACAGGGGCAATGGTGGATACGCAGTATTTT.

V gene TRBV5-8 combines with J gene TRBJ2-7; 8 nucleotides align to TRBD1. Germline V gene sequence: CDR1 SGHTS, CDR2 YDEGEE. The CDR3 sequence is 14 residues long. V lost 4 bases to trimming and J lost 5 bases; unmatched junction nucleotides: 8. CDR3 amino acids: CASSAPGGWNEQYF. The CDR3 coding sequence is TGTGCCAGCAGCGCCCCAGGGGGCTGGAACGAGCAGTACTTC. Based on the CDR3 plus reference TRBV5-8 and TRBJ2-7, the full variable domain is EAGVTQSPTHLIKTRGQQATLRCSPISGHTSVYWYQQALGLGLQFLLWYDEGEERNRGNFPPRFSGRQFPNYSSELNVNALELEDSALYLCASSAPGGWNEQYFGPGTRLTVT.

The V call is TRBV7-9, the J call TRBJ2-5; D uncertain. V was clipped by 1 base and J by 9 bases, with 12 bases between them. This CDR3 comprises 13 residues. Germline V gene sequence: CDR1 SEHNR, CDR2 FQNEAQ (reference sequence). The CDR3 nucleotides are TGTGCCAGCAGCTTAGAGGGCCCGAAGGCCCAGTACTTC. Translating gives CASSLEGPKAQYF. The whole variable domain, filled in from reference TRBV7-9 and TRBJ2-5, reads DTGVSQNPRHKITKRGQNVTFRCDPISEHNRLYWYRQTLGQGPEFLTYFQNEAQLEKSRLLSDRFSAERPKGSFSTLEIQRTEQGDSAMYLCASSLEGPKAQYFGPGTRLLVL.

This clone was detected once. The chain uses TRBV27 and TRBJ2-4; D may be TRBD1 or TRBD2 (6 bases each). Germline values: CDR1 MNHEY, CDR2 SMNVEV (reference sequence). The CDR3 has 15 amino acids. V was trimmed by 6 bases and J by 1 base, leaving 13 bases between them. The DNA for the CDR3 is TGTGCCAGCAGCGGGGGCAGTTTGGCCAAAAACATTCAGTACTTC. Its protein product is CASSGGSLAKNIQYF.

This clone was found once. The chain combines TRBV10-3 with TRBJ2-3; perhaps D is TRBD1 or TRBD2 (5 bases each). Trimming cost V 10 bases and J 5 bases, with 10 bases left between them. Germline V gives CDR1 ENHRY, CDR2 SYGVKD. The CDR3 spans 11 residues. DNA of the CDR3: TGTGCCAGCCGGGGCGTAGATACGCAGTATTTT. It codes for CASRGVDTQYF.

This CDR3 is CASRRDSVNTGELFF. The CDR3 DNA sequence: TGTGCCAGCAGGCGGGACTCCGTGAACACCGGGGAGCTGTTTTTT. This chain links TRBV6-5 with TRBJ2-2; D is possibly TRBD2 (6 bases). The V and J ends lost 6 bases and 1 base respectively, with 12 bases between them. This CDR3 has 15 amino acids. The germline gives CDR1 MNHEY, CDR2 SVGAGI.

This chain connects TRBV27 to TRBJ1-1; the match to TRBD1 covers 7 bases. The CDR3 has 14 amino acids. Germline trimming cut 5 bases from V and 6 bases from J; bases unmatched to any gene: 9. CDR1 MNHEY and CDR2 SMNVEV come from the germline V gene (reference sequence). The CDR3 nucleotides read TGTGCCAGCAGTCCAGACAGGGCTTTAGCTGAAGCTTTCTTT. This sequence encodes CASSPDRALAEAFF.

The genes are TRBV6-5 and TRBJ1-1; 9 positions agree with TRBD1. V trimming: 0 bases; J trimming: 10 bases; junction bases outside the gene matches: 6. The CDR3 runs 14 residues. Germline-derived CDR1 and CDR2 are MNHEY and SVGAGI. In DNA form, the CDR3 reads TGTGCCAGCAGTTACTCGAGGGACAGGGTGCTAGCTTTCTTT. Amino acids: CASSYSRDRVLAFF.

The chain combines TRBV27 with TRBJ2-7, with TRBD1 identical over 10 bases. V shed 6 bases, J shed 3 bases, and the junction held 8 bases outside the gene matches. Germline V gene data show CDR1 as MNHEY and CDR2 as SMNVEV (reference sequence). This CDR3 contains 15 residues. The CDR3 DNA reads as TGTGCCAGCAGCTTAGGGGGACAGGGGCTCTACGAGCAGTACTTC. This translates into CASSLGGQGLYEQYF.

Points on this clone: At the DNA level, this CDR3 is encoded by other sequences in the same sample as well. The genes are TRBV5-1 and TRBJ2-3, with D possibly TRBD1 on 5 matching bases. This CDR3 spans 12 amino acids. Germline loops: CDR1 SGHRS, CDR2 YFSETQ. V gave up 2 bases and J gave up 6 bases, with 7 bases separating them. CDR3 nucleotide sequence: TGCGCCAGCAGCTTAAAGGGGGATACGCAGTATTTT. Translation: CASSLKGDTQYF.

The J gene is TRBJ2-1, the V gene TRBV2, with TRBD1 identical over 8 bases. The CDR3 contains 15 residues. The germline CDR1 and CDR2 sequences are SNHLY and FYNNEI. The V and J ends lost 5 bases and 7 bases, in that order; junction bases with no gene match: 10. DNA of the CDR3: TGTGCCAGCAGTCCTTCCAGGACAGGGTGGAATGAGCAGTTCTTC. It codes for CASSPSRTGWNEQFF. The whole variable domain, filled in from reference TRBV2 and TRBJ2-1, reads EPEVTQTPSHQVTQMGQEVILRCVPISNHLYFYWYRQILGQKVEFLVSFYNNEISEKSEIFDDQFSVERPDGSNFTLKIRSTKLEDSAMYFCASSPSRTGWNEQFFGPGTRLTVL.

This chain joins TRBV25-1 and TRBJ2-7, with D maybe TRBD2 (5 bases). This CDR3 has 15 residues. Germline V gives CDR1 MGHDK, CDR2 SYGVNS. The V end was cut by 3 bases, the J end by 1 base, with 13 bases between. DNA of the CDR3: TGTGCCAGCAGTGATCCGGCGGGTAGGTCCTACGAGCAGTACTTC. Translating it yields CASSDPAGRSYEQYF.

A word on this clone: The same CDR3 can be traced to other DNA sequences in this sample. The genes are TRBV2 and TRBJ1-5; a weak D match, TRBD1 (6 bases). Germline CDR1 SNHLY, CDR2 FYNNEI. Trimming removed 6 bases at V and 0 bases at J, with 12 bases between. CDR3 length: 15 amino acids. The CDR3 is CASSEGGASNQPQHF. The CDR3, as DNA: TGTGCCAGCAGCGAGGGGGGGGCTAGCAATCAGCCCCAGCATTTT.

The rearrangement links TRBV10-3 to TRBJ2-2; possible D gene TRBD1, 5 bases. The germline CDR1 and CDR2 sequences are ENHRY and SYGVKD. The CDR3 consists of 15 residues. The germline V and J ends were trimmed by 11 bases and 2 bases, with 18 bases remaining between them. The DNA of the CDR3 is TGTGCCGCCACAAAGGGGCGGACAAACACCGGGGAGCTGTTTTTT. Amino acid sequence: CAATKGRTNTGELFF.

CDR3 amino acids: CASRVGQSEKTYEQYF. CDR3 DNA: TGTGCCAGCAGGGTTGGGCAATCAGAGAAAACCTACGAGCAGTACTTC. This chain connects TRBV5-7 to TRBJ2-7; D unresolved. TRBV5-7 has ORF status, its function being uncertain. The CDR3 sequence is 16 residues long. Deletions cut 5 bases from V and 2 bases from J, with 20 bases between.

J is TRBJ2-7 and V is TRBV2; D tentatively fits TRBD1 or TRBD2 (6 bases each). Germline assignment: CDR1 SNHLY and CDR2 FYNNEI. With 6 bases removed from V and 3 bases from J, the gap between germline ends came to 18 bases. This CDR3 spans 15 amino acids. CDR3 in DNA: TGTGCCAGCAGCCCCGAGATAGGGGGGAACTACGAGCAGTACTTC. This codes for CASSPEIGGNYEQYF.

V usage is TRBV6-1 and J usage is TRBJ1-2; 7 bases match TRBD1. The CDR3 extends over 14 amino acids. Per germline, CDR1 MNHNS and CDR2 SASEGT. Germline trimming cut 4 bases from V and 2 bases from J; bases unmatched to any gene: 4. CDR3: CASSGGTENYGYTF. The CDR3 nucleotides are TGTGCCAGCAGTGGAGGGACAGAAAACTATGGCTACACCTTC.

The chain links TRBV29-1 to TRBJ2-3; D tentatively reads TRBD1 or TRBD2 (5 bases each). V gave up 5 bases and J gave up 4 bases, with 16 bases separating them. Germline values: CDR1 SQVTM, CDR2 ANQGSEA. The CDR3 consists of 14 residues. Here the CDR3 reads CSVQGPGIADTQYF. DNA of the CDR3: TGCAGCGTTCAGGGACCCGGGATCGCAGATACGCAGTATTTT.

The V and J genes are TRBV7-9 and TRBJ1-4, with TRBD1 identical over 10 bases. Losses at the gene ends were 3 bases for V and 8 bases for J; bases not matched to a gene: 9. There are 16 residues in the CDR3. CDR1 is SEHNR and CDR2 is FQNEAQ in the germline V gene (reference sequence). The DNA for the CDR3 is TGTGCCAGCAGCTTTTCGGGGACAGGGGCGGGCGAAAAACTGTTTTTT. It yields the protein CASSFSGTGAGEKLFF.

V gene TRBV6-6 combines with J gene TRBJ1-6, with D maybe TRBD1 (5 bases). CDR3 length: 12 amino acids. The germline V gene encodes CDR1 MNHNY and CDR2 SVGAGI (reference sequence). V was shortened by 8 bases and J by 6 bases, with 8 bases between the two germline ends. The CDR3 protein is CASQGSNSPLHF. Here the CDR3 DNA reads TGTGCCAGCCAGGGCAGTAATTCACCCCTCCACTTT.